These T cell receptor beta chains were read from a single sample in a study of siplizumab effects on memory and regulatory T cells. Profiling relied on immunoSEQ multiplex PCR, and the TCRdb table lists in-frame clones only, not all of them. Of 90,000 to 110,000 clones in the sample, 92% were seen once. The material sequenced was Tregs sorted from blood. The receptors shown here come from a human donor in good health. Both conserved end residues are part of each CDR3. D genes are given only for firm matches.

TRBJ2-7 TRBD1 TRBV7-9 TGTGCCAGCAGCTCGACAGGGTCCTACGAGCAGTACTTC CASSSTGSYEQYF
TRBJ2-1 NA TRBV10-3 TGTGCCATCAGTGAGCCGAGACTGGCAGAATCGTTCTTC CAISEPRLAESFF
TRBJ2-5 NA TRBV19 TGTGCCAGTAGTATGATAACAGACCAAGAGACCCAGTACTTC CASSMITDQETQYF
TRBJ1-3 NA TRBV5-1 TGCGCCAGCAGCTTCGGTGAGGGAAGATCTGGAAACACCATATATTTT CASSFGEGRSGNTIYF
TRBJ2-5 NA TRBV5-6 TGTGCCAGCAGCTTGGGGTCAGGGGCCGGAGAGACCCAGTACTTC CASSLGSGAGETQYF
TRBJ1-1 NA TRBV11-1 TGTGCCAGCAGCTTACATAGGAACACTGAAGCTTTCTTT CASSLHRNTEAFF
TRBJ1-4 NA TRBV6-6 TGTGCCAGCACGTCGGTCGGGGGGGGTGAAAAACTGTTTTTT CASTSVGGGEKLFF
TRBJ2-1 NA TRBV2 TGTGCCAGCAGTTCTGACAGCCTCGGCGGCAATGAGCAGTTCTTC CASSSDSLGGNEQFF
TRBJ2-5 NA TRBV7-9 TGTGCCAGCAGCTTAGATCTAGCCATGAGGGAGACCCAGTACTTC CASSLDLAMRETQYF
TRBJ2-7 NA TRBV5-6 TGTGCCAGCAGCCGGACCGGGCCCCATAACGGTCAGTACTTC CASSRTGPHNGQYF
TRBJ2-5 NA TRBV11-3 TGTGCCAGCAGCTTAGGACAGCGGGAGACCCAGTACTTC CASSLGQRETQYF
TRBJ1-1 NA TRBV2 TGTGCCAGCAGGGGGCAGGGGAACACTGAAGCTTTCTTT CASRGQGNTEAFF
TRBJ1-2 TRBD1 TRBV25-1 TGTGCCAGCAGTGAGGCAGGGGGCCCGGGTGGAAACTATGGCTACACCTTC CASSEAGGPGGNYGYTF